The clone carrying this TCR beta chain was observed a handful of times. Its antigen is unknown. The sample comes from a study of CD8+ T cells in alopecia areata. Study conclusions and caveats: Normal skin's resident alphabeta T cells are sequenced alongside lesional scalp T cells. Persistence of many expanded lesional clones was seen in scalp and blood during tofacitinib.

Extraction of RNA preceded its reverse transcription into cDNA, which served as the sequencing template. Profiling relied on immunoSEQ multiplex PCR, and the TCRdb table lists in-frame clones only, not all of them. The profile shows 150,000 to 200,000 clones, roughly 63% of them singletons. Treatment: oral pan-JAK inhibitor, 5-10 mg twice daily. Sequenced here: CD4+ T cells sorted from blood, sampled at approximately week 56, from a patient treated with tofacitinib. This TCR derives from a human donor with alopecia areata.

CDR3 sequence: CASSTGQDELTGELFF. The CDR3 nucleotides read TGCGCCAGCAGCACCGGACAGGACGAACTCACCGGGGAGCTGTTTTTT. The rearrangement uses TRBV5-1 and TRBJ2-2; 7 nucleotides align to TRBD1. V shed 4 bases, J shed 4 bases, and the junction held 10 bases outside the gene matches. The CDR3 runs 16 residues. The germline V gene has CDR1 SGHRS and CDR2 YFSETQ.